Sequencing of this T cell receptor (beta chain) was carried out in a study of T-cell memory formation after mild COVID-19. General observations from the study: Contracting CD4+ clones were located mainly in CM and EM, and CD8+ clones in EMRA. Second-wave clones reaching peak frequency on day 37 lacked confirmed SARS-CoV-2 specificity. Within pre-infection memory, some responding clones were found, suggesting cross-reactive memory joined.

The CDR3 contains 15 residues. V lost 0 bases and J lost 3; bases outside the gene matches: 4. CDR1 is DFQATT and CDR2 is SNEGSKA in the germline V gene (reference sequence). A remark on this clonotype: Its specificity is unknown.

Researchers used 5'RACE with constant-segment primers to make TCR alpha and TCR beta cDNA libraries that carry sample barcodes and UMIs. TCRdb independently ran MiXCR on the 5' RACE reads; one entry per CDR3 protein. The sample contains about 160,000 distinct CDR3 sequences, about 28% of which appear only once. The sequence was collected from an adult woman who had mild COVID-19 (a few samples of this study predate the infection). Cell type and time point are not known. The sample taken for sequencing was PBMCs or a T cell subset sorted from them (not recorded which). V usage is TRBV20-1 and J usage is TRBJ2-1, with 8 bases aligning to TRBD1. In DNA, the CDR3 is TGCAGTGCTAGAGATCAGGGGGCCGGCTACAATGAGCAGTTCTTC. Translating it yields CSARDQGAGYNEQFF.